The 16 T cell receptor beta chains below were found in one sample sequenced in a study of tumor-infiltrating lymphocytes in localized non-small cell lung cancer. The data were produced by immunoSEQ multiplex PCR, yet TCRdb's version contains in-frame clones alone and is incomplete. The sample shows roughly 9,000 clones, around 77% of them seen only once. Sample: uninvolved lung tissue not adjacent to the tumor. Receptors were obtained from a human donor with non-small cell lung cancer.

This sequence joins TRBV5-1 and TRBJ1-4; 7 bases line up with TRBD1. CDR1 and CDR2 from the germline V gene are SGHRS and YFSETQ. V shed 3 bases and J 4 bases; nucleotides not matched to a gene: 6. This CDR3 is built from 15 residues. The CDR3 DNA reads as TGCGCCAGCAGCTACTCACAGGGGAGTAATGAAAAACTGTTTTTT. Protein: CASSYSQGSNEKLFF.

The chain combines TRBV10-3 with TRBJ2-5; D possibly corresponds to TRBD1 (6 bases). The CDR3 is made up of 14 amino acids. Trimming removed 10 bases at V and 5 bases at J, with 20 bases between. From germline, CDR1 is ENHRY and CDR2 SYGVKD. CDR3 bases: TGTGCCAGCAGGCGGTACAGGGTCGGGGAGACCCAGTACTTC. It is translated as CASRRYRVGETQYF.

The rearrangement joins TRBV10-3 to TRBJ1-2; 11 bases are a match to TRBD1. The CDR3 is made up of 14 amino acids. From germline, CDR1 is ENHRY and CDR2 SYGVKD. V gave up 7 bases and J gave up 8 bases; unmatched junction bases: 9. CDR3 in DNA: TGTGCCATCACAGACGGACAGGGGGCGCGGGGCTACACCTTC. This sequence encodes CAITDGQGARGYTF.

CDR3 nucleotide sequence: TGTGCCAGCAGTGAATTGAACAATGAGCAGTTCTTC. Its protein product is CASSELNNEQFF. The genes are TRBV2 and TRBJ2-1; no clear D gene. Per germline, CDR1 SNHLY and CDR2 FYNNEI. Trimming removed 2 bases at V and 5 bases at J, with 4 bases between. The CDR3 has 12 amino acids. The full variable domain, with the rest looked up from reference TRBV2 and TRBJ2-1, is EPEVTQTPSHQVTQMGQEVILRCVPISNHLYFYWYRQILGQKVEFLVSFYNNEISEKSEIFDDQFSVERPDGSNFTLKIRSTKLEDSAMYFCASSELNNEQFFGPGTRLTVL.

The chain links TRBV27 to TRBJ2-2; D is unresolved. The length of the CDR3 is 13 residues. The V end lost 4 bases, the J end lost 4 bases, and 7 bases lay between the germline ends. Germline CDR1 reads MNHEY; CDR2 reads SMNVEV (reference sequence). The CDR3 DNA reads as TGTGCCAGCAGTTACCGATCCACCGGGGAGCTGTTTTTT. It codes for CASSYRSTGELFF.

V is TRBV18 and J is TRBJ1-2, with a possible D match to TRBD1 (5 bases). This CDR3 has 15 residues. V gave up 0 bases and J gave up 4 bases, with 12 bases separating them. Germline loops: CDR1 KGHSH, CDR2 LQKENI. CDR3 in DNA: TGTGCCAGCTCACCACCGACAGAAGGAAGCTATGGCTACACCTTC. This translates into CASSPPTEGSYGYTF.

The chain links TRBV2 to TRBJ2-7; D uncertain. This CDR3 is 14 amino acids long. Per the germline V gene, CDR1 is SNHLY and CDR2 is FYNNEI. V was trimmed by 2 bases and J by 0 bases, leaving 8 bases between them. The CDR3 reads CASSEQLSSYEQYF. The DNA for the CDR3 is TGTGCCAGCAGTGAACAGCTTAGCTCCTACGAGCAGTACTTC.

This chain joins TRBV5-1 and TRBJ2-1; 10 bases map to TRBD2. Losses at the gene ends were 3 bases for V and 6 bases for J; bases not matched to a gene: 9. Germline CDR1 reads SGHRS; CDR2 reads YFSETQ. The CDR3 has 16 amino acids. The CDR3 loop is CASSSLIAGGFNEQFF. CDR3 in DNA: TGCGCCAGCAGCTCACTTATAGCGGGGGGATTCAATGAGCAGTTCTTC.

The rearrangement joins TRBV5-4 to TRBJ2-3; D is unresolved. The V gene lost 0 bases and the J gene lost 0 bases, with 5 bases spanning the gap. From germline, CDR1 is SGHNT and CDR2 YYREEE (reference sequence). The CDR3 sequence is 14 residues long. The CDR3: CASSLVHSTDTQYF. CDR3 nucleotides: TGTGCCAGCAGCTTGGTCCACAGCACAGATACGCAGTATTTT.

The chain joins TRBV2 to TRBJ1-5; D is ambiguous. The germline gives CDR1 SNHLY, CDR2 FYNNEI. The CDR3 sequence is 15 residues long. V was cut by 6 bases and J by 3 bases, with 15 bases left in between. The CDR3 nucleotides read TGTGCCAGCAGCCAATTCATGGGCCTCAATCAGCCCCAGCATTTT. Translating it yields CASSQFMGLNQPQHF.

The genes are TRBV11-3 and TRBJ1-3; no reliable D call. Germline-derived CDR1 and CDR2 are SGHNT and YENEEA. The CDR3 is 17 residues long. V gave up 5 bases and J gave up 0 bases, with 17 bases separating them. The chain's CDR3 is CASSPSGPRSSGNTIYF. CDR3 sequence (DNA): TGTGCCAGCAGCCCTAGCGGTCCGAGGAGCTCTGGAAACACCATATATTTT.

V usage is TRBV5-4 and J usage is TRBJ2-6, with 8 bases that match TRBD1. Per the germline V gene, CDR1 is SGHNT and CDR2 is YYREEE (reference sequence). V was pared by 3 bases and J by 3 bases, with 5 bases of the junction left unmatched. This CDR3 is built from 16 residues. CDR3 DNA sequence: TGTGCCAGCAGCTCACAGGGGGGAGGTGGGGCCAACGTCCTGACTTTC. This encodes CASSSQGGGGANVLTF.

This chain connects TRBV27 to TRBJ1-6, with TRBD1 as a possible D gene (5 bases). V lost 6 bases and J 4 bases, leaving 13 bases between the germline ends. CDR1 is MNHEY, CDR2 SMNVEV, per germline (reference sequence). The CDR3 extends over 15 amino acids. CDR3 sequence: CASRTEVFYNSPLHF. CDR3 nucleotide sequence: TGTGCCAGCAGGACAGAGGTTTTTTATAATTCACCCCTCCACTTT.

The chain couples TRBV4-1 to TRBJ2-1; TRBD2 matches 12 bases. From germline, CDR1 is MGHRA and CDR2 YSYEKL. V shed 0 bases, J shed 5 bases, and the junction held 5 bases outside the gene matches. This CDR3 comprises 17 residues. CDR3 DNA sequence: TGCGCCAGCAGCCAAGATTGGGCTAGCGGGGGGGACAATGAGCAGTTCTTC. Translated: CASSQDWASGGDNEQFF.

This clone was observed once. This sequence joins TRBV7-2 and TRBJ2-2; D may be TRBD1 (7 bases). Per the germline V gene, CDR1 is SGHTA and CDR2 is FQGNSA. The length of the CDR3 is 14 residues. V was pared by 3 bases and J by 5 bases, with 10 bases between. The CDR3 DNA follows: TGTGCCAGCAGCTTCAGGGGGGAAACCGGGGAGCTGTTTTTT. Its translation: CASSFRGETGELFF.

The V gene is TRBV7-9, the J gene TRBJ1-1; no reliable D call. Between the trimmed V and J ends, which lost 1 base and 4 bases, there was a span of 10 bases. CDR1 and CDR2 from the germline V gene are SEHNR and FQNEAQ (reference sequence). There are 14 residues in the CDR3. CDR3 coding DNA: TGTGCCAGCAGCTTAGAAGCCGTGACCACTGAAGCTTTCTTT. Encoded protein: CASSLEAVTTEAFF.